Listed below are T cell receptor beta chains from one sample, sequenced in a study of T cells expressing NK-cell markers. TCRdb reanalyzed the 5' RACE reads, giving one entry per CDR3 protein sequence and no DNA. Seen in this sample are a few hundred thousand distinct CDR3 sequences; the ten most common clones hold over 4%. Sequencing was performed on blood T cells: a sorted CD56 or NKG2C T cell subset, CD4+ or CD8+ T cells, or bulk PBMC T cells (not recorded which). The receptors stem from a man between 18 and 69 years old in good health. The CDR3 runs from the conserved cysteine through the conserved F or W. Each record gives: V gene, J gene, CDR3 protein.

>TRBV9|TRBJ2-7
CASSAIAGAPYEQYF
>TRBV20-1|TRBJ1-2
CSASRQGRGYTF
>TRBV27|TRBJ2-7
CASSSRTGSVTGEQYF
>TRBV19|TRBJ1-5
CASSIFGSGRNQPQHF
>TRBV6-5|TRBJ2-7
CASSHGPGESYEQYF
>TRBV7-8|TRBJ1-5
CASSAGRDWNQPQHF
>TRBV2|TRBJ2-3
CASSARTTDTQYF
>TRBV5-1|TRBJ2-7
CASSPGDSLYFYEQYF
>TRBV18|TRBJ2-7
CASSPLSVRGAYEQYF
>TRBV6-1|TRBJ2-2
CASGDRVGGRGELFF
>TRBV6-1|TRBJ2-3
CASGRTGSGTDTQYF
>TRBV5-8|TRBJ2-5
CASSSTGVLQETQYF
>TRBV7-2|TRBJ2-1
CASSLALSYNEQFF
>TRBV12-3/TRBV12-4|TRBJ1-2
CASSDRGLNYGYTF
>TRBV20-1|TRBJ2-3
CSASHLATQYF
>TRBV6-2/TRBV6-3|TRBJ2-7
CASSLKTEQYF
>TRBV7-2|TRBJ1-2
CASSLAIRNYGYTF
>TRBV20-1|TRBJ1-3
CSAGRISSGNTIYF
>TRBV20-1|TRBJ2-3
CSAPLAGSSTDTQYF
>TRBV5-6|TRBJ2-5
CASSLKSFSGRAQYF
>TRBV7-9|TRBJ2-5
CASSFDRGPGTQYF
>TRBV15|TRBJ2-1
CAIAAGSDRPQFF
>TRBV5-1|TRBJ1-3
CASSLAGVYTGNTIYF
>TRBV21-1|TRBJ2-2
CASPGLAGAFGELFF
>TRBV10-3|TRBJ2-2
CAISSQGYTGELFF
>TRBV5-6|TRBJ2-3
CASSEYRGAADTQYF
>TRBV19|TRBJ2-7
CASSIDYLTSRGEQYF
>TRBV20-1|TRBJ2-5
CSARLPGGGRETQYF
>TRBV6-1|TRBJ1-5
CASRLRQGTPQPQHF
>TRBV4-1|TRBJ2-5
CASSQRLAGDHLQETQYF
>TRBV11-2|TRBJ2-3
CASSFRYSSTDTQYF
>TRBV6-1|TRBJ2-7
CASWDRGVTYEQYF
>TRBV12-3/TRBV12-4|TRBJ2-5
CASSPGLAGRTQYF
>TRBV12-3/TRBV12-4|TRBJ2-3
CASREFGGRGTDTQYF
>TRBV5-1|TRBJ1-4
CASSQRAGNQPEKLFF
>TRBV19|TRBJ2-5
CASSIADANQETQYF
>TRBV5-1|TRBJ1-2
CASSEGAGGYTF
>TRBV20-1|TRBJ1-2
CSAILQGDGYTF
>TRBV7-9|TRBJ2-1
CASNGNRGYNEQFF
>TRBV6-5|TRBJ1-1
CASSYGYGGNYNTEAFF